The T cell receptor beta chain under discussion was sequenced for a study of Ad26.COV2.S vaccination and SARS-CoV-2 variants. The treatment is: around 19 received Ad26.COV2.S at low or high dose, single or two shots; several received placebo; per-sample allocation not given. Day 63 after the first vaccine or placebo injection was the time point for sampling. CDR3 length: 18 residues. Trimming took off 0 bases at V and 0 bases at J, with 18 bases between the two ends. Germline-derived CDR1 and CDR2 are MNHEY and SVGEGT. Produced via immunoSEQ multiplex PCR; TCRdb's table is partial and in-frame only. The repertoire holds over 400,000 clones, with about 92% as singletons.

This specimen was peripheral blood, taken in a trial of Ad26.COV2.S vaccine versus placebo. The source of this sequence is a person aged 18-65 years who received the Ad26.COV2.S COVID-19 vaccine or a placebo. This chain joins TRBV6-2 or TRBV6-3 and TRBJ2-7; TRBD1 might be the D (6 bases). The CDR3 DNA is TGTGCCAGCAGTTACTCACACCTCCGGACAGCAAGCTCCTACGAGCAGTACTTC. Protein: CASSYSHLRTASSYEQYF.